This TCR beta chain was sequenced in a study of graft-versus-host responses after intestinal transplantation. Sequenced by immunoSEQ multiplex PCR; TCRdb stores in-frame clones only, minus some. The sample carries 90,000 to 95,000 clones, 75% to 95% recorded once. The study, taken as a whole, reports: Investigators detected GvH clones in recipient marrow, with some emerging earlier in ileum or blood. Peak circulating GvH clone levels tracked with early post-transplant HvG declines.

Comment on this clone: What it binds is unknown. Different DNA sequences within this sample yield the same CDR3.

The TCR sequence derives from a human donor who received an intestinal transplant. The sample was unstimulated CD8+ T cells sorted from spleen or lymph node cells, taken before intestinal transplant.

CDR3 residues: CASSGTGETQYF. The DNA for the CDR3 is TGTGCCAGCAGTGGGACAGGAGAGACCCAGTACTTC. V is TRBV6-5 and J is TRBJ2-5, with TRBD1 matching over 8 bases. The CDR3 consists of 12 residues. J lost 4 bases, V lost 5 bases, and 0 bases had no gene match. From germline, CDR1 is MNHEY and CDR2 SVGAGI.